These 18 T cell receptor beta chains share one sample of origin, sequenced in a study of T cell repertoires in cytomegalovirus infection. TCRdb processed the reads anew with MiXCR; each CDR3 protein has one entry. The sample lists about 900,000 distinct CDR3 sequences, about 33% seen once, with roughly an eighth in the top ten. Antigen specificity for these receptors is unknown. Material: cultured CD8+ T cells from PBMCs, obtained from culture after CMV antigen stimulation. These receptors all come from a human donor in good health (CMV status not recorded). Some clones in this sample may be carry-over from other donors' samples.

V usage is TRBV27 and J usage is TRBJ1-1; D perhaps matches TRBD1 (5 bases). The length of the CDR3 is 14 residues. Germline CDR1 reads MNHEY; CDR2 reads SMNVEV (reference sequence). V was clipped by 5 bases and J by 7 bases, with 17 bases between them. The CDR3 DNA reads TGTGCCAGCAGTACCCTCCAGGGCATCGGTGAAGCTTTCTTT. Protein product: CASSTLQGIGEAFF.

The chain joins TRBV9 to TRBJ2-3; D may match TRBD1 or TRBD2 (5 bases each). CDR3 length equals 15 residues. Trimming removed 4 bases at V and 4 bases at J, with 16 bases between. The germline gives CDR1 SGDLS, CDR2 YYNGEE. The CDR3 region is CASSLEGAGSDTQYF. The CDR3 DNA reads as TGTGCCAGCAGCCTCGAGGGAGCAGGGTCAGATACGCAGTATTTT.

CDR3 sequence (DNA): TGCAGCGTTCGCACAAGGAACACTGAAGCTTTCTTT. Translated: CSVRTRNTEAFF. The chain has TRBV29-1 and TRBJ1-1; D is undetermined. V was shortened by 5 bases and J by 1 base, with 8 bases between the two germline ends. The CDR3 is 12 residues long. The germline V gene has CDR1 SQVTM and CDR2 ANQGSEA.

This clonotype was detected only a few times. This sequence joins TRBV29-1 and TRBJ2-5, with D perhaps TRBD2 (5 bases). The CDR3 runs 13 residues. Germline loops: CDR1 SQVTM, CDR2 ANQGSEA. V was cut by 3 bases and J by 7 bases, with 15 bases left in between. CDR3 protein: CSVDPPSEGTQYF. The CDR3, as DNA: TGCAGCGTTGATCCCCCATCCGAGGGGACCCAGTACTTC.

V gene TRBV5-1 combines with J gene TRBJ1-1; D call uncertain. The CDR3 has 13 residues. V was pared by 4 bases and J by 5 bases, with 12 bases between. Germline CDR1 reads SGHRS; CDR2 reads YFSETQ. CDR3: CASSGPPETEAFF. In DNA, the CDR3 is TGCGCCAGCAGCGGGCCGCCAGAGACTGAAGCTTTCTTT.

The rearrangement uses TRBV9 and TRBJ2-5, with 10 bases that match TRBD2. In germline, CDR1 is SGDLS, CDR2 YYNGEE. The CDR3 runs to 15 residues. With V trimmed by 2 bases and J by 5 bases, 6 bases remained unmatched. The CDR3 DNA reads TGTGCCAGCAGCGTGGCTAGCGGGGGAAGGGAGACCCAGTACTTC. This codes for CASSVASGGRETQYF.

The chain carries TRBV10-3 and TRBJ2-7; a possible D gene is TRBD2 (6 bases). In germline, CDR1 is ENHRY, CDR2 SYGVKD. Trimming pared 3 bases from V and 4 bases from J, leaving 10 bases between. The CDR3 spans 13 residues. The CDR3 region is CAISDPGEYEQYF. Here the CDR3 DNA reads TGTGCCATCAGTGACCCGGGAGAATACGAGCAGTACTTC.

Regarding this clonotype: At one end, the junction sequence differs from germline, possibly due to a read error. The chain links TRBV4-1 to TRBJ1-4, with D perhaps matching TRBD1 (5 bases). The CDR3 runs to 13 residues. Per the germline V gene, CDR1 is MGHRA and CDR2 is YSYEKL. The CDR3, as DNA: TGTGCCAGCAGCCCTAAAGGGGCTGAAAAACTGTTTTTT. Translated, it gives CASSPKGAEKLFF.

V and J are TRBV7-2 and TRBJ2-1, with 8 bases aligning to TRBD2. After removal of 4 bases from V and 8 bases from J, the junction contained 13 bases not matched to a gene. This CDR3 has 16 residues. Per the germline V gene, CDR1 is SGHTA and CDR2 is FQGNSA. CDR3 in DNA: TGTGCCAGCAGCTCCGGGACTACCGGGGGGGCCGATGAGCAGTTCTTC. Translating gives CASSSGTTGGADEQFF.

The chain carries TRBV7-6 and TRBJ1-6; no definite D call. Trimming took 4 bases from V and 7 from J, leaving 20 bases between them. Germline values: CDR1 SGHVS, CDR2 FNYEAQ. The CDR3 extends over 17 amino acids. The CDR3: CASSSTSRTSRNSPLHF. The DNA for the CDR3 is TGTGCCAGCAGCTCGACCTCCCGAACGAGCCGAAATTCACCCCTCCACTTT.

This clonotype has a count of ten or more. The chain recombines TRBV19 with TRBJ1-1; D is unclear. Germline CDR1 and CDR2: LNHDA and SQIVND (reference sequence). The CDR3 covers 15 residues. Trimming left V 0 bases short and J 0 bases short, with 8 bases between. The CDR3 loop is CASSIELSMNTEAFF. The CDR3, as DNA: TGTGCCAGTAGTATAGAATTATCCATGAACACTGAAGCTTTCTTT.

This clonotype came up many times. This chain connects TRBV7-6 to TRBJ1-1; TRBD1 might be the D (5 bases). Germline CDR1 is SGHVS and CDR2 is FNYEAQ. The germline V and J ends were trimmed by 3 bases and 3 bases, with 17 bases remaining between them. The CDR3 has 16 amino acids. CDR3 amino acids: CASSLFITGDDTEAFF. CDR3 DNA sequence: TGTGCCAGCAGCTTGTTTATTACGGGGGACGACACTGAAGCTTTCTTT. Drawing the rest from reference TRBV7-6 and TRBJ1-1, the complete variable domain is GAGVSQSPRYKVTKRGQDVALRCDPISGHVSLYWYRQALGQGPEFLTYFNYEAQQDKSGLPNDRFSAERPEGSISTLTIQRTEQRDSAMYRCASSLFITGDDTEAFFGQGTRLTVV.

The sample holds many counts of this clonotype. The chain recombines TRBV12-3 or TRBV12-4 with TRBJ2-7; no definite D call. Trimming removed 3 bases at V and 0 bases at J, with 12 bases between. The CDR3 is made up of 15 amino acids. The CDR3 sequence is CASSFGNKYSYEQYF. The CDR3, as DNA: TGTGCCAGCAGTTTTGGGAACAAATACTCCTACGAGCAGTACTTC.

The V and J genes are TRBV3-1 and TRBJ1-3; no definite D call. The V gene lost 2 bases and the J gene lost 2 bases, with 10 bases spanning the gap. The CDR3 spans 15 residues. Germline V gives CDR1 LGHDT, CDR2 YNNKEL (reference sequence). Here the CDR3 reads CASSQRPGPGNTIYF. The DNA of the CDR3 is TGTGCCAGCAGCCAAAGACCAGGTCCTGGAAACACCATATATTTT.

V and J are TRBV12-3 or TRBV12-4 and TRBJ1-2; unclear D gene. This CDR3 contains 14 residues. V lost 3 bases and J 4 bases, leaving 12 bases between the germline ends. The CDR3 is CASSFGDASYGYTF. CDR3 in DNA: TGTGCCAGCAGTTTCGGAGATGCAAGCTATGGCTACACCTTC.

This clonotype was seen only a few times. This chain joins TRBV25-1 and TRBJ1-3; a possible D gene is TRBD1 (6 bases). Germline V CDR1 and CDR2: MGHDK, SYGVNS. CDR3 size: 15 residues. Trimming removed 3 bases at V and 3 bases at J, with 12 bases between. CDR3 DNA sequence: TGTGCCAGCAGTGACGGCAGGGGAAGTGGAAACACCATATATTTT. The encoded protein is CASSDGRGSGNTIYF.

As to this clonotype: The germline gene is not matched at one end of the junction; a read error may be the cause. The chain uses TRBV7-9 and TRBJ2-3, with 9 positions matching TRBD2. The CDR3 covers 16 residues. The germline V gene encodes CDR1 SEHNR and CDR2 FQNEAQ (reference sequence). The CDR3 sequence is CANSSPRSGGRDTQYF. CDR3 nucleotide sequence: TGTGCCAACAGCTCGCCCCGAAGCGGGGGGAGAGATACGCAGTATTTT.

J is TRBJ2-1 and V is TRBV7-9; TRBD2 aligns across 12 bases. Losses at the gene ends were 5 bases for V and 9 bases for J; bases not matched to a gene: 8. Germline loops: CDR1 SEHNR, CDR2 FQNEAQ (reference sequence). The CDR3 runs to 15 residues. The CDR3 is CASSPPSGGAFEQFF. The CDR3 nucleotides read TGTGCCAGCAGCCCTCCTAGCGGGGGGGCCTTTGAGCAGTTCTTC.